Below are 4 T cell receptor beta chains sequenced from a single sample in a study of glioma-infiltrating T cells. TCR alpha and beta CDR3 regions were amplified from RNA using iRepertoire nested multiplex PCR. TCRdb redid the calling of the multiplex PCR reads with MiXCR, one entry per CDR3 protein. The sample holds about 140,000 distinct CDR3 sequences, about two fifths seen once. The specimen sequenced was glioma tissue, nonneoplastic brain tissue, or PBMCs (not recorded which). The receptors were sampled from a human donor with low-grade glioma or glioblastoma, undergoing nonglioma brain surgery, or in good health (not recorded which).

The rearrangement joins TRBV12-3 or TRBV12-4 to TRBJ1-5, with TRBD1 as a possible D gene (5 bases). V was clipped by 3 bases and J by 7 bases, with 16 bases between them. The CDR3 runs to 15 residues. This CDR3 is CASSFISGTGQPQHF. In DNA, the CDR3 is TGTGCCAGCAGTTTCATATCCGGGACGGGACAGCCCCAGCATTTT.

The chain employs TRBV20-1 and TRBJ1-2, with 7 bases identical to TRBD1. Looked up from germline, CDR1 is DFQATT and CDR2 is SNEGSKA (reference sequence). This CDR3 region has 15 residues. V trimming: 3 bases; J trimming: 2 bases; junction bases outside the gene matches: 9. The CDR3 bases are TGCAGTGCTAGTGGTTTTGGGACAGCGAACTATGGCTACACCTTC. This codes for CSASGFGTANYGYTF.

As to this clonotype: At one boundary the junction diverges from the germline segment, which might be a read error. The genes are TRBV15 and TRBJ2-1; 7 bases fit TRBD1. The CDR3 runs 15 residues. Germline-derived CDR1 and CDR2 are LNHNV and YYDKDF (reference sequence). The CDR3 region is CATSTIGTEVNGQFF. CDR3 nucleotides: TGTGCCACCAGCACGATCGGGACAGAGGTCAATGGGCAGTTCTTC.

The chain has TRBV7-8 and TRBJ1-1; no definite D call. V was pared by 3 bases and J by 6 bases, with 11 bases between. CDR3 size: 13 residues. The germline V gene encodes CDR1 SGHVS and CDR2 FQNEAQ. The DNA of the CDR3 is TGTGCCAGCAGCTTCCCCGACGGGGCTGAAGCTTTCTTT. Translating it yields CASSFPDGAEAFF.